The subject of this entry is one TCR beta chain. This clone was observed a single time. Its antigen specificity is not known. Base-call qualities are not available, and no considerably larger clone is one nucleotide away. The source of the sample is a study of chemoradiotherapy in HPV16-positive cancers (dated by TCRdb to 2022 to 2024). For context, the study as a whole: Candidate HPV-specific T-cell clones and common TCR motifs were defined through functional T-cell assays on cells from a couple of HPV16-positive patients. The study set out to ask whether T-cell immunity against the HPV oncoproteins E6 and E7 changes over the course of chemoradiotherapy and whether that immunity affects survival. TCR repertoires from some 90 patients with HPV-related cancers were then used to track the candidate HPV-specific TCRs and motifs.

Repertoires were sampled multiple times during chemoradiotherapy, which allowed clonal expansion in the tumor microenvironment to be followed. The library relied on the immunoSEQ multiplex PCR assay. In its TCRdb copy, this immuneACCESS table keeps in-frame sequences only and misses some clones. Where compared with another copy, unresolved V genes explain less than half of these, and the others have no known cause. Present in this sample are approximately 20,000 clones, about 87% of which were seen just once. The ten largest clones represent 5.8% of the sample. CDR1 SGHTA and CDR2 FQGNSA were looked up in the germline V gene. The CDR3 contains 15 residues, cysteine and phenylalanine counted. Solely the CDR3 DNA is kept, with 45 bases framed from the first base. V is trimmed back by 5 bases and J by 0 bases, and the junction contains 4 bases that no gene match accounts for. The study at large found these results: Only a couple of HPV16-positive patients were used to derive the functional definition of HPV-specific T cells, and the survival association was reported for HPV16-positive patients. Expansion of candidate HPV-specific clones and E7-related TCR motifs was observed in the tumor microenvironment during treatment, whereas no such expansion was observed for non-HPV-specific T cells. In HPV16-positive patients, expansion of HPV-responsive T cells during chemoradiotherapy was associated with improved recurrence-free survival.

This receptor was identified in a human donor with HPV-associated anogenital cancer. Sequences were derived from blood, sampled from a patient who underwent chemoradiotherapy. The receptor chain draws on TRBV7-2 and TRBJ1-2, with TRBD1 identical over 9 junction bases. The CDR3 protein sequence reads: CASSPGTGTNYGYTF. The nucleotide sequence is TGTGCCAGCAGCCCGGGGACAGGGACTAACTATGGCTACACCTTC.